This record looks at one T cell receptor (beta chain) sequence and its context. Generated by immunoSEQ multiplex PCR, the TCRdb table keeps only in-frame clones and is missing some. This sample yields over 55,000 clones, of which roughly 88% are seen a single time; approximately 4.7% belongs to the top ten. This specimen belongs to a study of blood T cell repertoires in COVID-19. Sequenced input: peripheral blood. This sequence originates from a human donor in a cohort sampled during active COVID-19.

Written as DNA, the CDR3 is TGTGCCAGCAGCTTATTAGGACTAGCGTACGAGCAGTACTTC. Translation gives CASSLLGLAYEQYF. The chain combines TRBV7-2 with TRBJ2-7; TRBD2 matches 9 bases. The CDR3 is 14 amino acids. Germline V lookup: CDR1 SGHTA, CDR2 FQGNSA. After removal of 2 bases from V and 4 bases from J, the junction contained 3 bases not matched to a gene.